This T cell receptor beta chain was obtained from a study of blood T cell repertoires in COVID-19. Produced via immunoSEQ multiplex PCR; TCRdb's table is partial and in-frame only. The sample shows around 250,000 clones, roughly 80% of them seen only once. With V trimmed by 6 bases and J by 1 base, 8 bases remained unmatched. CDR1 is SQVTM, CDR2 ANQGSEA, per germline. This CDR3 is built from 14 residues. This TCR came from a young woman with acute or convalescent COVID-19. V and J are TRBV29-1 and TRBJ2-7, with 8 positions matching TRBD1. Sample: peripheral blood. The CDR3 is CSVLGTGASYEQYF. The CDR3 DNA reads TGCAGCGTCCTAGGGACAGGAGCTTCCTACGAGCAGTACTTC.